This TCR beta chain was recorded in a study of ipilimumab plus nivolumab after autologous stem cell transplantation. Ipilimumab, 1 mg/kg, started 14 to 28 days after autologous transplant. Patients received nivolumab 3 mg/kg at weeks 1, 4, 7, 10, then fortnightly to week 26. Repertoires were generated with immunoSEQ multiplex PCR, while TCRdb's copy carries only in-frame clones and drops some. The table records some 25,000 clones, just over 85% of them present only once. Study-wide findings and caveats: Per the authors, repertoire, Treg and microbiota data justify further study.

Comments on this clone: Its antigen remains unidentified.

The sample consisted of PBMCs, taken in a trial of ipilimumab plus nivolumab as post-transplant consolidation. The clonotype was recovered from a male donor with diffuse large B-cell lymphoma.

The CDR3 spells CASGGVLGDGYTF. The CDR3 nucleotides read TGTGCCAGCGGCGGAGTATTGGGAGATGGCTACACCTTC. The V gene is TRBV5-4, the J gene TRBJ1-2; D remains unclear. The germline CDR1 and CDR2 sequences are SGHNT and YYREEE (reference sequence). V lost 7 bases and J 6 bases, leaving 16 bases between the germline ends. This CDR3 contains 13 residues.